This TCR beta chain emerged from a study of OX40 agonist ivuxolimab in advanced cancers. In this sample, this clone turned up a few times. This CDR3 comprises 16 residues. Per the germline V gene, CDR1 is MDHEN and CDR2 is SYDVKM. The junction had 10 bases not matched to a gene; V was cut back by 3 bases and J by 4 bases. Measured with immunoSEQ multiplex PCR; TCRdb has only the in-frame clones, and not every one. This table has about 55,000 clones, approximately 84% appearing once. The sample was CD4+ or CD8+ T cells sorted from blood, taken in a trial of the OX40 agonist ivuxolimab. The chain is built from TRBV28 and TRBJ2-3, with 7 bases fitting TRBD2. The receptor comes from an adult with an advanced solid tumor such as melanoma, head and neck, liver or kidney cancer. CDR3 nucleotides: TGTGCCAGCAGTTTTGGTGTGGGAGGGCCAGCAGATACGCAGTATTTT. It is translated as CASSFGVGGPADTQYF.